The next 3 T cell receptor beta chains were all read from a single sample in a study of blood T cell repertoires in COVID-19. The protocol was immunoSEQ multiplex PCR, while the TCRdb copy is restricted to in-frame clones and leaves out a portion. The sample carries approximately 230,000 clones, 70% to 90% recorded once. Sequenced sample: peripheral blood. The receptors stem from a woman between 35 and 50 years old who had recovered from COVID-19.

The J gene is TRBJ2-2, the V gene TRBV29-1; 7 positions agree with TRBD1. This CDR3 spans 13 amino acids. V was clipped by 7 bases and J by 1 base; unmatched bases: 3. CDR1 is SQVTM, CDR2 ANQGSEA, per germline. The CDR3 DNA reads TGCAGCGCTGGGACAGAGAACACCGGGGAGCTGTTTTTT. Translating it yields CSAGTENTGELFF.

The chain combines TRBV24-1 with TRBJ2-2; 11 bases align to TRBD1. From germline, CDR1 is KGHDR and CDR2 SFDVKD. With 7 bases clipped from V and 7 bases from J, the junction kept 4 bases outside the gene matches. This CDR3 is built from 14 residues. The CDR3, as DNA: TGTGCCACCAGCTGGACAGGGGGCAGCGGGGAGCTGTTTTTT. Translated, it gives CATSWTGGSGELFF.

The chain carries TRBV30 and TRBJ2-7; 13 nucleotides agree with TRBD2. CDR3 length: 15 residues. The V gene end was trimmed by 4 bases and the J gene end by 3 bases; junction bases not matched to a gene: 6. CDR1 GTSNPN and CDR2 SVGIG come from the germline V gene (reference sequence). DNA of the CDR3: TGTGCCTGGACCCCTGGACTAGCGGGAGTCTACGAGCAGTACTTC. Protein sequence: CAWTPGLAGVYEQYF. The variable domain in full, completed from reference TRBV30 and TRBJ2-7, reads SQTIHQWPATLVQPVGSPLSLECTVEGTSNPNLYWYRQAAGRGLQLLFYSVGIGQISSEVPQNLSASRPQDRQFILSSKKLLLSDSGFYLCAWTPGLAGVYEQYFGPGTRLTVT.